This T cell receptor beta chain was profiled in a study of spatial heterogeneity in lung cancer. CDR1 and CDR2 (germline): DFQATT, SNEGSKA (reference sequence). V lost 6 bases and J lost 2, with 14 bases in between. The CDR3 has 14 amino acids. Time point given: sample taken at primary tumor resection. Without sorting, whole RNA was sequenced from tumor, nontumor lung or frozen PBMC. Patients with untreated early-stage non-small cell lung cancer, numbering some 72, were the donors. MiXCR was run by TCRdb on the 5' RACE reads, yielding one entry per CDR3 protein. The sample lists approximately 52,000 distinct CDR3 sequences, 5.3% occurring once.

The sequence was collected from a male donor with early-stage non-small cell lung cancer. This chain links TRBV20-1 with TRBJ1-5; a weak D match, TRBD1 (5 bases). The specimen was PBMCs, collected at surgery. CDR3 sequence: CSARAVLGNQPQHF. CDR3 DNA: TGCAGTGCCAGGGCAGTGCTTGGCAATCAGCCCCAGCATTTT.